This TCR beta chain was retrieved from a study of Ad26.COV2.S vaccination and SARS-CoV-2 variants. Study-level information: Donor got 5x10^10 or 1x10^11 viral particles of Ad26.COV2.S. Overall study findings and caveats: An underestimation of total T cell responses may have resulted from the TCR breadth and depth analyses. After vaccination, reports described spike-specific CD8+ and CD4+ T cell responses as showing substantial breadth.

Libraries were prepared by immunoSEQ multiplex PCR; TCRdb keeps only in-frame clonotypes and omits some of them. This table has about 400,000 clones, around nine tenths appearing once. Described treatment: around 19 received Ad26.COV2.S at low or high dose, single or two shots; 5 received placebo; per-sample allocation not given. Day 63 after the first vaccine or placebo injection was the time point for sampling. An Ad26 vector was used to express Wuhan-strain SARS-CoV-2 spike as the vaccine. About this clone: Its antigen is currently unknown.

With V trimmed by 2 bases and J by 0 bases, 10 bases remained unmatched. The CDR3 has 17 amino acids. Looked up from germline, CDR1 is SGHRS and CDR2 is YFSETQ. This TCR was recovered from a person between 18 and 59 years old who received the Ad26.COV2.S COVID-19 vaccine or a placebo. The source was peripheral blood, collected in a trial of Ad26.COV2.S vaccine versus placebo. V is TRBV5-1 and J is TRBJ1-1; 7 nucleotides match TRBD1. The CDR3 sequence: CASSLTAQGVMNTEAFF. The CDR3 DNA reads as TGCGCCAGCAGCTTAACAGCCCAGGGGGTCATGAACACTGAAGCTTTCTTT.